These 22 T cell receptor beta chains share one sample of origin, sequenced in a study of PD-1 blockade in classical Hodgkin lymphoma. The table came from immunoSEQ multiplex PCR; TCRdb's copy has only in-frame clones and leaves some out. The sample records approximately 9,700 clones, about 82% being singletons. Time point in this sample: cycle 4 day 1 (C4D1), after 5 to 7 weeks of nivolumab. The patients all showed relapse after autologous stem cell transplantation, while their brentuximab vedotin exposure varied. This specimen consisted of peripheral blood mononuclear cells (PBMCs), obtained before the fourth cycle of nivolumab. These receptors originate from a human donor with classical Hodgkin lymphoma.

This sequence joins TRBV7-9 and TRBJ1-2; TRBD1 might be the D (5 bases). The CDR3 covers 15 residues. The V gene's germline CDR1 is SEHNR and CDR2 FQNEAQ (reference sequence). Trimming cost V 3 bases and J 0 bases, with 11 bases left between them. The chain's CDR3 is CASSFGQGPNYGYTF. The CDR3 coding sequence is TGTGCCAGCAGCTTTGGGCAGGGACCTAACTATGGCTACACCTTC.

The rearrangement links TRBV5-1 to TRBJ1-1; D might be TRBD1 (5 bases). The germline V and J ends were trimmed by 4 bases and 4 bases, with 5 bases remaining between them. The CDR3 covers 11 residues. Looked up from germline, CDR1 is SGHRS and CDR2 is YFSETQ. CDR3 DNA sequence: TGCGCCAGCAGCGGGGGCACTGAAGCTTTCTTT. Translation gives CASSGGTEAFF.

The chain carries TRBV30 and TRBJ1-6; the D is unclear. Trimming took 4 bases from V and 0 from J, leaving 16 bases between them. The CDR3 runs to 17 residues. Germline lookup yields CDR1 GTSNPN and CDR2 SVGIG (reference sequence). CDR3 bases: TGTGCCTGGATCCGTGGAGGGCCAAGCTCCTATAATTCACCCCTCCACTTT. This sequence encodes CAWIRGGPSSYNSPLHF. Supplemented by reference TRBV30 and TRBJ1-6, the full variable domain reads SQTIHQWPATLVQPVGSPLSLECTVEGTSNPNLYWYRQAAGRGLQLLFYSVGIGQISSEVPQNLSASRPQDRQFILSSKKLLLSDSGFYLCAWIRGGPSSYNSPLHFGNGTRLTVT.

This CDR3 is CASTELAQQETQYF. The DNA for the CDR3 is TGTGCCAGCACTGAACTAGCGCAGCAAGAGACCCAGTACTTC. The chain recombines TRBV28 with TRBJ2-5, with 7 bases that match TRBD2. The germline V gene encodes CDR1 MDHEN and CDR2 SYDVKM. J was trimmed by 2 bases and V by 7 bases; bases with no gene match: 7. CDR3 length: 14 amino acids.

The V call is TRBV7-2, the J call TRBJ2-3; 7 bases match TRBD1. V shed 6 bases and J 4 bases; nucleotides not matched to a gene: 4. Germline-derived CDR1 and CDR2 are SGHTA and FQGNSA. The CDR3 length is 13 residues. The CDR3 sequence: CASRLTGPDTQYF. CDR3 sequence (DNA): TGTGCCAGCAGACTGACAGGGCCAGATACGCAGTATTTT.

CDR3 sequence (DNA): TGCGCCAGCAGCGACAGTAGGGAGCGGGTTTACACTGAAGCTTTCTTT. This gives the protein CASSDSRERVYTEAFF. The gene calls are TRBV5-1 and TRBJ1-1, with D possibly TRBD1 on 5 matching bases. Per germline, CDR1 SGHRS and CDR2 YFSETQ. The CDR3 covers 16 residues. Trimming took 4 bases from V and 3 from J, leaving 19 bases between them.

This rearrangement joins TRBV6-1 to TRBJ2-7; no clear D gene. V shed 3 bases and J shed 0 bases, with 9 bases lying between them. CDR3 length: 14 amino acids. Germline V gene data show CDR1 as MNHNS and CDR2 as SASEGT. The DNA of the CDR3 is TGTGCCAGCAGTGACGGTCTTTACTCCTACGAGCAGTACTTC. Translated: CASSDGLYSYEQYF.

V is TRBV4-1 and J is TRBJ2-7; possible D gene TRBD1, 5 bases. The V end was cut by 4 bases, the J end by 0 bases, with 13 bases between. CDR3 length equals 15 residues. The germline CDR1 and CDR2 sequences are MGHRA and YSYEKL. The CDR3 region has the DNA TGCGCCAGCAGCCCTCTCTTGGACAACTCCTACGAGCAGTACTTC. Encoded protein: CASSPLLDNSYEQYF.

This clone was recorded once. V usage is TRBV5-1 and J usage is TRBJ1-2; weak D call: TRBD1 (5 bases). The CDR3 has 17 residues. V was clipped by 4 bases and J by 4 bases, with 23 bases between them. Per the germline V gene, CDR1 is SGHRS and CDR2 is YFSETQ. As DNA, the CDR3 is TGCGCCAGCAGCCGCACAGCCGGGACCTTGGAGCCCTATGGCTACACCTTC. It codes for CASSRTAGTLEPYGYTF.

The CDR3 region has the DNA TGCGCCAGCAGTCACTTCGCGGACAGGGACTACGAGCAGTACTTC. It specifies CASSHFADRDYEQYF. The chain couples TRBV23-1 to TRBJ2-7; 8 bases line up with TRBD1. TRBV23-1 is treated as an ORF (open reading frame) with a function not yet certain. The CDR3 has 15 residues. Trimming took 3 bases from V and 3 from J; bases not matched to a gene: 7.

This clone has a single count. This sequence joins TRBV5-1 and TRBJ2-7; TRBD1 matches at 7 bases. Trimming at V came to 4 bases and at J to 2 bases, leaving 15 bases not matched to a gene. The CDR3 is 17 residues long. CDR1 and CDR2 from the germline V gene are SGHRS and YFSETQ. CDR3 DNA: TGCGCCAGCAGCCCAAACATTCTGCGGACAGGAGCCTACGAGCAGTACTTC. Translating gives CASSPNILRTGAYEQYF.

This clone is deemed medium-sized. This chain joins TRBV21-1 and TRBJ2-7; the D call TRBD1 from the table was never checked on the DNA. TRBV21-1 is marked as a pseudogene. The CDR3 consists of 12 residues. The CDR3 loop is CASLEGQYEQYF. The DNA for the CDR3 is TGTGCCAGCCTAGAGGGACAGTACGAGCAGTACTTC.

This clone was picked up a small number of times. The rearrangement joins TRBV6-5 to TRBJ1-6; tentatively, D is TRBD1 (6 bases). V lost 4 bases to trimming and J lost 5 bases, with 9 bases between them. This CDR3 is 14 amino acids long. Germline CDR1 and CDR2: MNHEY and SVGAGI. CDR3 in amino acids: CASSWTVNNSPLHF. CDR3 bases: TGTGCCAGCAGTTGGACAGTTAATAATTCACCCCTCCACTTT.

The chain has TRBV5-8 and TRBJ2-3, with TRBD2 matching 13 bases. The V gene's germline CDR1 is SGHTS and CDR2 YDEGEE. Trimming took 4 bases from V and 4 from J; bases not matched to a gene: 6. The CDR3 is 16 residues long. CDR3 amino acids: CASSPGLAGVADTQYF. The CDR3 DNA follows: TGTGCCAGCAGCCCAGGACTAGCGGGAGTGGCAGATACGCAGTATTTT.

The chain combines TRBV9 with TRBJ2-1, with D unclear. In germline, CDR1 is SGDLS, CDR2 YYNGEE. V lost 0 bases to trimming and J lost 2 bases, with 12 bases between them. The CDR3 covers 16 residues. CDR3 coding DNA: TGTGCCAGCAGCGTAGACGTGCCCGAACCCTACAATGAGCAGTTCTTC. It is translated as CASSVDVPEPYNEQFF.

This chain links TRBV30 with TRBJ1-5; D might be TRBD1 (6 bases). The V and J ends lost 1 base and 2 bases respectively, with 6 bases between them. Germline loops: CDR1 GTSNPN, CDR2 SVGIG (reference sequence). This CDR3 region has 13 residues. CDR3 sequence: CAWSGGRNQPQHF. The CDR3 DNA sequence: TGTGCCTGGAGTGGGGGGCGCAATCAGCCCCAGCATTTT.

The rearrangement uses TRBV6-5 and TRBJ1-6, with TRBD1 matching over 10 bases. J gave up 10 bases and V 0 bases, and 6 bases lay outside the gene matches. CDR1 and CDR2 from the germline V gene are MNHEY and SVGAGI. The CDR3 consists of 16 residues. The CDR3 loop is CASSYSTGQGISPLHF. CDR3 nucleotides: TGTGCCAGCAGTTACTCGACGGGACAGGGGATCTCACCCCTCCACTTT.

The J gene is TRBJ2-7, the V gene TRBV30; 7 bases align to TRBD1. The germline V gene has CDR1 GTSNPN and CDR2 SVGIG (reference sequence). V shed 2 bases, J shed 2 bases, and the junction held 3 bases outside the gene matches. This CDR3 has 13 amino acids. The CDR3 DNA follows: TGTGCCTGGAGTTCGACAGGGACCTACGAGCAGTACTTC. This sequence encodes CAWSSTGTYEQYF.

CDR3 in DNA: TGTGCCAGCAGCCCGGGGGGGAAACTCGAGCAGTACTTC. This codes for CASSPGGKLEQYF. This sequence joins TRBV11-3 and TRBJ2-7, with 8 bases matching TRBD2. The CDR3 consists of 13 residues. CDR1 and CDR2 from the germline V gene are SGHNT and YENEEA. Germline trimming cut 5 bases from V and 6 bases from J; bases unmatched to any gene: 6.

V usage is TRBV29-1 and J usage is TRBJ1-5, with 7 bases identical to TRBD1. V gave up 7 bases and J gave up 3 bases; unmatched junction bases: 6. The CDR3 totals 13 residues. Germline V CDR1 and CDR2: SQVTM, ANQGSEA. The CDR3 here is CSAWTGDNQPQHF. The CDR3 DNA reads TGCAGCGCTTGGACAGGAGACAATCAGCCCCAGCATTTT.

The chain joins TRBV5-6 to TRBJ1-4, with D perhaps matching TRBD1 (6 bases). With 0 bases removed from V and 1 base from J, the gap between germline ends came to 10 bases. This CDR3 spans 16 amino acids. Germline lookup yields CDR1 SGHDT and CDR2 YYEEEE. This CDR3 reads CASSLGQVLTNEKLFF. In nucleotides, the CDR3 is TGTGCCAGCAGCTTGGGACAGGTCCTAACTAATGAAAAACTGTTTTTT.

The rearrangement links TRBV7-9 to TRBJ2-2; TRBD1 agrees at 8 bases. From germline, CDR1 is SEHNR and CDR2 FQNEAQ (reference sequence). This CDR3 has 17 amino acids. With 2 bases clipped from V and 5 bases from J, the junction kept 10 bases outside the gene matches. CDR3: CASSLLFGTGATGELFF. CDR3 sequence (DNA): TGTGCCAGCAGCTTATTGTTCGGGACAGGCGCAACCGGGGAGCTGTTTTTT.